This note documents a single T cell receptor beta chain sequence. No antigen is known for it. Base qualities were left out, and no much larger clone turns up one base away. Per the publication, the treatment or condition label means: allogeneic hematopoietic cell transplantation with graft depleted of TCRalphabeta T cells and CD19 B cells. Transplant recipients were children who received TCRalphabeta/CD19-depleted allogeneic hematopoietic cell grafts. This record comes from a study of T-cell reconstitution after alpha-beta-depleted transplantation in children (dated by TCRdb to about 2016). With regard to the full study: Using TCR repertoire profiling, the study quantitatively followed how T-cell immune reconstitution unfolded in children after TCRalphabeta/CD19-depleted allogeneic hematopoietic cell transplantation.

To prepare the library, PCR was applied. The run used an Illumina HiSeq 2500. To normalize quantification of the TCRbeta repertoire, the TCR libraries were built with molecular barcoding that relied on unique molecular identifiers. TCRdb took the public reads, trimmed them with fastp at Q25, ran MiXCR for clone calling and kept in-frame beta chains. Each CDR3 protein gets just one entry, which takes the most common genes and DNA from the rows behind it. The sample table shows about 1,000,000 distinct CDR3 sequences, and less than 30% are seen once. 25% to 35% of the sample is in the top ten clones. For this chain, trimming is 5 bases at the V end and 8 bases at the J end, and the number of junction bases without a gene match is 11. The CDR3 starts with the cysteine, ends with the phenylalanine, and has 15 residues. Just CDR3 DNA is preserved here, 45 bases in frame from base 1. Based on the germline V gene, the CDR1 and CDR2 sequences are MDHEN and SYDVKM.

Broad study findings and their caveats: The frequencies of hyperexpanded clones fell over the following months, and after one year, T-cell counts and TCRbeta diversity were mostly attributed to newly produced T cells. The high TCRbeta diversity at day 60 in some patients was ascribed to recipient T cells and intrathymic progenitors that had survived conditioning. About two months after transplant, the apparently early recovery of alphabetaT-cell counts reportedly depended on just several hundred clones that had expanded rapidly and came from non-depleted graft cells.

In this chain, TRBV28 is recombined with TRBJ1-2; 10 central bases correspond to TRBD1. This receptor was taken from a boy younger than two who had a stem cell transplant for SCID, so the T cells may come from the graft donor. Source: PBMCs, mostly from graft donor cells, taken 360 days after TCRalphabeta/CD19-depleted stem cell transplant. The CDR3 region: CASSRATWTGGGYTF. DNA sequence: TGTGCCAGCAGTCGAGCGACTTGGACAGGGGGAGGCTACACCTTC.